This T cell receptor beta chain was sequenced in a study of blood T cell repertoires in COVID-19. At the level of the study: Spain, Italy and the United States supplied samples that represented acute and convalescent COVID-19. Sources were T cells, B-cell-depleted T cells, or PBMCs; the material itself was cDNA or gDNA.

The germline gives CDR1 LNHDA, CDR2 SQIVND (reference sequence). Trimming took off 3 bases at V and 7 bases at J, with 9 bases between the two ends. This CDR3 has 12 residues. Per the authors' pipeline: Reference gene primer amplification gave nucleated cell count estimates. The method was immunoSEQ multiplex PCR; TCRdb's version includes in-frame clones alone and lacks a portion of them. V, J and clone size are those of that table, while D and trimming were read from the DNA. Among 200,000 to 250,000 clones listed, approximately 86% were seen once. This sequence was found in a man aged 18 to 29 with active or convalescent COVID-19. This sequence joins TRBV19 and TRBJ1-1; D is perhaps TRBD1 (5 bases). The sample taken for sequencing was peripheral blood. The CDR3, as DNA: TGTGCCAGTAGTATGTCTAGGGGTGAAGCTTTCTTT. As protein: CASSMSRGEAFF. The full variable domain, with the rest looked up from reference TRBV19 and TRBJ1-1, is DGGITQSPKYLFRKEGQNVTLSCEQNLNHDAMYWYRQDPGQGLRLIYYSQIVNDFQKGDIAEGYSVSREKKESFPLTVTSAQKNPTAFYLCASSMSRGEAFFGQGTRLTVV.